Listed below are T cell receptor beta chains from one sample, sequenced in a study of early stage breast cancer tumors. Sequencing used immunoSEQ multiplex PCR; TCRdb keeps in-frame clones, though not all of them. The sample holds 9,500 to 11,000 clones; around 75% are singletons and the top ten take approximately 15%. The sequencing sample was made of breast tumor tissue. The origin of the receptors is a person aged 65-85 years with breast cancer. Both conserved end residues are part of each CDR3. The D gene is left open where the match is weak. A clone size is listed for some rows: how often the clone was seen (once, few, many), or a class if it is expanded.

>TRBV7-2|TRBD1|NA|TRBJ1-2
CASRSGRDRGLGYTF
TGTGCCAGCAGATCGGGTCGGGACAGGGGCCTTGGCTACACCTTC
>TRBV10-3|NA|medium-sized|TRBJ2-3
CAISPGTGPDTQYF
TGTGCCATCTCGCCGGGAACGGGCCCAGATACGCAGTATTTT
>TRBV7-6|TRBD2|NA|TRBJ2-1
CASSLATGTSIWEQFF
TGTGCCAGCAGCTTAGCTACCGGGACTAGTATCTGGGAGCAGTTCTTC
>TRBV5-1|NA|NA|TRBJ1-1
CASSAGTLNTEAFF
TGCGCCAGCAGCGCCGGGACACTGAACACTGAAGCTTTCTTT
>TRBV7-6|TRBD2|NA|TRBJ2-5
CASSLGAGGGETQYF
TGTGCCAGCAGCTTGGGGGCGGGGGGCGGAGAGACCCAGTACTTC
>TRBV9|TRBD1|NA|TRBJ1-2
CASSARDSTYGYTF
TGTGCCAGCAGCGCGAGGGACAGCACCTATGGCTACACCTTC
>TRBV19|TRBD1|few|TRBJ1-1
CASRDRDTEAFF
TGTGCCAGTAGGGACAGGGACACTGAAGCTTTCTTT
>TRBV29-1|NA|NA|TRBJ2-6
CSVALAGANVLTF
TGCAGCGTTGCTTTAGCTGGGGCCAACGTCCTGACTTTC
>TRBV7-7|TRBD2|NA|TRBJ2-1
CASSLYGRASDEQFF
TGTGCTAGCAGCTTATACGGGAGGGCCTCGGATGAGCAGTTCTTC
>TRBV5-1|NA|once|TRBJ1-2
CASSFGGDPGGFGYTF
TGCGCCAGCAGCTTTGGAGGGGACCCGGGGGGGTTCGGCTACACCTTC
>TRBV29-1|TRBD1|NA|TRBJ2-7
CSVGTGVHEQYF
TGCAGCGTCGGGACAGGGGTCCACGAGCAGTACTTC
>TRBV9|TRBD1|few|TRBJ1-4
CASSVEGTGEKLFF
TGTGCCAGCAGCGTAGAAGGGACAGGGGAAAAACTGTTTTTT
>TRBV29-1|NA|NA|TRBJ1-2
CSVDEGVSNYGYTF
TGCAGCGTTGATGAGGGCGTATCTAACTATGGCTACACCTTC
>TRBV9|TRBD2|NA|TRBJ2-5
CASSGDYETQYF
TGTGCCAGCAGCGGGGACTACGAGACCCAGTACTTC
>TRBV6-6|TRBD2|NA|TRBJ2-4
CASSPGTSRSIQYF
TGTGCCAGCAGTCCCGGGACTAGTCGTTCCATTCAGTACTTC
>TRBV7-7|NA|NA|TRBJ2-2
CASSFHRDTGELFF
TGTGCCAGCAGCTTTCACAGGGACACCGGGGAGCTGTTTTTT
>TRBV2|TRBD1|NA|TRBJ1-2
CASNRDRGQSYGYTF
TGTGCCAGCAACCGGGACAGGGGCCAGTCCTATGGCTACACCTTC